Listed here are 20 T cell receptor beta chains from one sample, sequenced in a study of glioma-infiltrating T cells. TCR alpha and beta CDR3 regions were amplified from RNA using iRepertoire nested multiplex PCR. In TCRdb, the multiplex PCR reads were re-called with MiXCR into one record per CDR3 protein. The repertoire includes around 97,000 distinct CDR3 sequences, around 29% of them detected once, and 40% to 45% sits in the top ten. Sequenced: glioma tissue, nonneoplastic brain tissue, or PBMCs (not recorded which). The source is a human donor with low-grade glioma or glioblastoma, undergoing nonglioma brain surgery, or in good health (not recorded which).

This sequence joins TRBV29-1 and TRBJ1-1; D gene unclear. Germline values: CDR1 SQVTM, CDR2 ANQGSEA. V lost 6 bases and J 9 bases, leaving 14 bases between the germline ends. This CDR3 has 11 residues. As DNA, the CDR3 is TGCAGCGTCCTCCGACTTTCCAAAGCTTTCTTT. This codes for CSVLRLSKAFF.

In this sample, this clonotype is medium-sized. The J gene is TRBJ1-1, the V gene TRBV4-1; 9 bases line up with TRBD1. This CDR3 comprises 13 residues. Germline loops: CDR1 MGHRA, CDR2 YSYEKL. V was clipped by 5 bases and J by 5 bases; unmatched bases: 3. The DNA for the CDR3 is TGCGCCAGCAGCGAACAGGGGGCTACTGAAGCTTTCTTT. Encoded protein: CASSEQGATEAFF.

The chain recombines TRBV6-1 with TRBJ1-3; no definite D call. The germline CDR1 and CDR2 sequences are MNHNS and SASEGT. This CDR3 contains 15 residues. V was shortened by 7 bases and J by 2 bases, with 15 bases between the two germline ends. The chain's CDR3 is CASTRHMGPGNTIYF. The CDR3 DNA is TGTGCCAGCACCCGGCACATGGGCCCTGGAAACACCATATATTTT.

In this sample, this clonotype turned up many times. V gene TRBV20-1 combines with J gene TRBJ1-5; 8 positions agree with TRBD1. J lost 2 bases, V lost 4 bases, and 7 bases had no gene match. Germline lookup yields CDR1 DFQATT and CDR2 SNEGSKA (reference sequence). CDR3 size: 15 residues. DNA of the CDR3: TGCAGTGCTATTGCAGGGGGCCGGGGCAATCAGCCCCAGCATTTT. It is translated as CSAIAGGRGNQPQHF.

With regard to this clonotype: One base away lies a much larger clone, so this may be a sequencing read error. The rearrangement uses TRBV6-1 and TRBJ2-7; D gene uncertain. Germline values: CDR1 MNHNS, CDR2 SASEGT. CDR3 length equals 15 residues. V lost 5 bases and J lost 5, with 19 bases in between. For the CDR3, the DNA is TGTGCCAGCAGTTTTTACCCAAAGAGCCCCGACGAGCAGTACTTC. This translates into CASSFYPKSPDEQYF.

In the case of this clonotype: A much larger clone is a single base away; this may be a read error. The rearrangement joins TRBV20-1 to TRBJ2-3; D is possibly TRBD1 (6 bases). In germline, CDR1 is DFQATT, CDR2 SNEGSKA (reference sequence). V gave up 5 bases and J gave up 4 bases, with 13 bases separating them. The CDR3 covers 13 residues. CDR3 DNA sequence: TGCAGTGCTGAGGGGGACCGCGCAGATACGCAGTATTTT. It codes for CSAEGDRADTQYF.

This clonotype was observed many times. This chain uses TRBV28 with TRBJ2-3; a weak D match, TRBD2 (6 bases). Germline V gene sequence: CDR1 MDHEN, CDR2 SYDVKM. The CDR3 covers 16 residues. Trimming cost V 4 bases and J 0 bases, with 14 bases left between them. DNA for the CDR3: TGTGCCAGCAGTTCCCCCTTGAGCGGGAGCACAGATACGCAGTATTTT. This codes for CASSSPLSGSTDTQYF.

This clonotype was recorded many times. V usage is TRBV7-2 and J usage is TRBJ1-3; D is unclear. With 11 bases removed from V and 3 bases from J, the gap between germline ends came to 17 bases. The CDR3 totals 14 residues. Germline loops: CDR1 SGHTA, CDR2 FQGNSA. CDR3 loop: CACRSSLSGNTIYF. The CDR3, as DNA: TGTGCCTGTAGGAGCTCCCTCAGTGGAAACACCATATATTTT.

This clonotype has ten or more counts. The V call is TRBV6-1, the J call TRBJ1-6; 9 bases align to TRBD1. V shed 8 bases, J shed 8 bases, and the junction held 4 bases outside the gene matches. This CDR3 comprises 13 residues. Germline-derived CDR1 and CDR2 are MNHNS and SASEGT. The CDR3 sequence: CASSGTGYSPLHF. Written as DNA, the CDR3 is TGTGCCAGCTCCGGGACAGGGTATTCACCCCTCCACTTT.

A remark on this clonotype: A much larger clone sits a single nucleotide away, making a read error possible. The V gene is TRBV20-1, the J gene TRBJ2-7; D uncertain. The germline gives CDR1 DFQATT, CDR2 SNEGSKA (reference sequence). The CDR3 loop spans 14 amino acids. The germline V and J ends were trimmed by 7 bases and 3 bases, with 19 bases remaining between them. In nucleotides, the CDR3 is TGCAGTGTTACGAACCAGGTCAGTCTCTACGAGCAGTACTTC. It specifies CSVTNQVSLYEQYF.

The count of this clonotype is one. The CDR3 region has the DNA TGTGCCAGCAGAAAAGCCCGGAATGACGATGAGCAGTTCTTC. Its translation: CASRKARNDDEQFF. The chain joins TRBV4-2 to TRBJ2-1; no definite D call. CDR3 length equals 14 residues. Per the germline V gene, CDR1 is LGHNA and CDR2 is YNFKEQ. V lost 6 bases, J lost 8 bases, and 17 bases lay in between.

This clonotype was counted at least ten times. V usage is TRBV28 and J usage is TRBJ2-7; D possibly uses TRBD1 or TRBD2 (6 bases each). The CDR3 runs 14 residues. Germline CDR1 is MDHEN and CDR2 is SYDVKM. Trimming cost V 7 bases and J 4 bases, with 17 bases left between them. CDR3 coding DNA: TGTGCCAGCACCTTAGGGGGACTCTCTTACGAGCAGTACTTC. This codes for CASTLGGLSYEQYF.

This sequence joins TRBV7-9 and TRBJ1-5, with D hard to call. This CDR3 is built from 16 residues. Trimming removed 4 bases from V and 1 base from J, with 14 bases in between. The germline V gene has CDR1 SEHNR and CDR2 FQNEAQ (reference sequence). The CDR3, as DNA: TGTGCCAGCAGCTACGGGTCAATCCCGAGCAATCAGCCCCAGCATTTT. Its protein product is CASSYGSIPSNQPQHF.

Here the CDR3 reads CSAGTSNQPQHF. The CDR3 DNA reads as TGCAGCGCTGGGACAAGCAATCAGCCCCAGCATTTT. This chain joins TRBV29-1 and TRBJ1-5, with a possible D match to TRBD1 (6 bases). Per the germline V gene, CDR1 is SQVTM and CDR2 is ANQGSEA. V was clipped by 7 bases and J by 1 base, with 8 bases between them. The length of the CDR3 is 12 residues.

Concerning this clonotype: Being one base from a much bigger clone, this may be a read error. The J gene is TRBJ2-7, the V gene TRBV28; TRBD2 is a possible D gene (5 bases). V was cut by 8 bases and J by 5 bases, with 19 bases left in between. The CDR3 totals 14 residues. From germline, CDR1 is MDHEN and CDR2 SYDVKM. CDR3 nucleotides: TGTGCCAGCGGTCTAGCTTCCTACACCAACGAGCAGTACTTC. Translation: CASGLASYTNEQYF.

Many counts were recorded for this clonotype. The chain recombines TRBV7-9 with TRBJ2-1; 7 nucleotides align to TRBD2. CDR1 SEHNR and CDR2 FQNEAQ come from the germline V gene (reference sequence). The CDR3 has 16 amino acids. The ends lost 1 base at V and 8 bases at J; junction bases unmatched: 11. The CDR3 spells CASSLGGTKSWYEQFF. DNA for the CDR3: TGTGCCAGCAGCTTAGGGGGGACTAAGAGCTGGTATGAGCAGTTCTTC.

This clonotype has a handful of counts. This chain uses TRBV30 with TRBJ1-5, with D possibly TRBD1 on 5 matching bases. The germline gives CDR1 GTSNPN, CDR2 SVGIG (reference sequence). Trimming took off 2 bases at V and 4 bases at J, with 18 bases between the two ends. CDR3 length equals 16 residues. The CDR3 is CAWSRFRGAVNQPQHF. Here the CDR3 DNA reads TGTGCCTGGAGTCGCTTTCGAGGGGCGGTAAATCAGCCCCAGCATTTT.

Concerning this clonotype: Just one base apart from a much larger clone, this may be a read error. V gene TRBV7-2 combines with J gene TRBJ2-3; tentative D call: TRBD2 (5 bases). The CDR3 runs to 15 residues. Germline V lookup: CDR1 SGHTA, CDR2 FQGNSA. V lost 5 bases to trimming and J lost 10 bases, with 22 bases between them. The CDR3: CASSTPPTTSGSQYF. The DNA of the CDR3 is TGTGCCAGCAGCACCCCCCCCACTACTAGTGGCTCGCAGTATTTT. The whole variable domain, remainder taken from reference TRBV7-2 and TRBJ2-3, is GAGVSQSPSNKVTEKGKDVELRCDPISGHTALYWYRQSLGQGLEFLIYFQGNSAPDKSGLPSDRFSAERTGGSVSTLTIQRTQQEDSAVYLCASSTPPTTSGSQYFGPGTRLTVL.

This chain joins TRBV7-2 and TRBJ2-1; D is tentatively TRBD1 or TRBD2 (5 bases each). The CDR3 is made up of 13 amino acids. Looked up from germline, CDR1 is SGHTA and CDR2 is FQGNSA. Trimming took 1 base from V and 8 from J, leaving 9 bases between them. The chain's CDR3 is CASSLVGVDEQFF. The CDR3 DNA follows: TGTGCCAGCAGCTTAGTGGGGGTAGATGAGCAGTTCTTC.

Comments on this clonotype: This could be a read error, since a much larger clone is one nucleotide away. The CDR3 here is CASSLEGALTEAFF. CDR3 sequence (DNA): TGTGCCAGCAGCTTAGAGGGGGCGCTGACTGAAGCTTTCTTT. This chain uses TRBV7-2 with TRBJ1-1; 7 bases are shared with TRBD1. The CDR3 contains 14 residues. The junction had 4 bases not matched to a gene; V was cut back by 1 base and J by 5 bases. Germline V CDR1 and CDR2: SGHTA, FQGNSA.